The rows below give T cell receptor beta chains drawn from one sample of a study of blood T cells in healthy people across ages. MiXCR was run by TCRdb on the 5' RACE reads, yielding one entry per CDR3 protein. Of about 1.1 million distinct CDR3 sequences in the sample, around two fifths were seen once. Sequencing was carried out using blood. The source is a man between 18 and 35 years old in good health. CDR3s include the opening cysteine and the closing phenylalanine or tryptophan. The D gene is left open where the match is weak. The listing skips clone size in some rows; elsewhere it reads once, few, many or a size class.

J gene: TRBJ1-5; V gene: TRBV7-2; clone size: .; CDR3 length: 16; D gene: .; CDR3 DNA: TGTGCCAGCAGCTTAGTGGGCGGTTCGAGCAATCAGCCCCAGCATTTT; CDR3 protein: CASSLVGGSSNQPQHF
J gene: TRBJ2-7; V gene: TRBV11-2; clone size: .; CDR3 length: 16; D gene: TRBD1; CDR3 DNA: TGTGCCAGCAGCTTAGGGGACAGCCCTAATACCTACGAGCAGTACTTC; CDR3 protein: CASSLGDSPNTYEQYF
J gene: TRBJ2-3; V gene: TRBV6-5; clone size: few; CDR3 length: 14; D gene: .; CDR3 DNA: TGTGCCAGCAGTTACTCTCGGCCCACAGATACGCAGTATTTT; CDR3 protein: CASSYSRPTDTQYF
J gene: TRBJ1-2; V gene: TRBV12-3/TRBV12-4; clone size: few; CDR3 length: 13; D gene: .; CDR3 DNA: TGTGCCAGCAGCATCGTGGGCTTCCCTGGCTACACCTTC; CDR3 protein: CASSIVGFPGYTF
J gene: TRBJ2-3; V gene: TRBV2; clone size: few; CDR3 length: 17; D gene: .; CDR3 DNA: TGTGCCAGCAGAGAACAGGGAATCGGGGCTTGGACAGATACGCAGTATTTT; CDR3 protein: CASREQGIGAWTDTQYF
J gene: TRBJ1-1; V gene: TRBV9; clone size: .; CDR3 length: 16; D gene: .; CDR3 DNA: TGTGCCAGCAGCGTAGGGCAGGTCGAGAGAGACACTGAAGCTTTCTTT; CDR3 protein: CASSVGQVERDTEAFF
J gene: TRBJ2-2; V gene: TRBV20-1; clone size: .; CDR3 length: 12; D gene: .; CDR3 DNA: TGCAGTGCTAGTGGGGGTCCCGGGGAGCTGTTTTTT; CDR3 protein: CSASGGPGELFF
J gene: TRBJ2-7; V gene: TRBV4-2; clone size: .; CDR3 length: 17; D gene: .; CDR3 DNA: TGTGCCAGCAGCCAGGGTTGGACGGCCAGCTCCTACAATGAGCAGTACTTC; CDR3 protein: CASSQGWTASSYNEQYF
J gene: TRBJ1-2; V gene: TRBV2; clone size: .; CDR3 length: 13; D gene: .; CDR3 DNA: TGTGCCAGCAGGGAGGACAGCAACTATGGCTACACCTTC; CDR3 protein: CASREDSNYGYTF
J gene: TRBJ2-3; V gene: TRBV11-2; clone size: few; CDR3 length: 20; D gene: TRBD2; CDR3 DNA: TGTGCCAGCAGCACCCGGGTAGGAGCGGGGGCCGCCTTTAGCACAGATACGCAGTATTTT; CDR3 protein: CASSTRVGAGAAFSTDTQYF
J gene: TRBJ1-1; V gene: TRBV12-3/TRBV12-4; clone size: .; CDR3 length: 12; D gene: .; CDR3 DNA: TGTGCCAGCACCCTGGGACACAAGAAAGCTTTCTTT; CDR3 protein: CASTLGHKKAFF
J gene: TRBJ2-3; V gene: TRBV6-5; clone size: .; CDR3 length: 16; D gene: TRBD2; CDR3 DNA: TGTGCCAGCAGTTACAACCAGCGGGGGACAACAGATACGCAGTATTTT; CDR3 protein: CASSYNQRGTTDTQYF
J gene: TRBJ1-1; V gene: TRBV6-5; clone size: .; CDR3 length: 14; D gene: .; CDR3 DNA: TGTGCCAGCACCTCGAGGGGCGAGAACACTGAAGCTTTCTTT; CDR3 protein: CASTSRGENTEAFF
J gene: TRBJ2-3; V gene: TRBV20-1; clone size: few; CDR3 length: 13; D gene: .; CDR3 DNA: TGCAGTGCCGTTCCTCAGATGGCAACCTCTCAGTATTTT; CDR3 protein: CSAVPQMATSQYF
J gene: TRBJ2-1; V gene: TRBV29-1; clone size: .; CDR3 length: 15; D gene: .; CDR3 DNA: TGCAGCGCTCCCTTGGGGGATCGGGGGACGTATGAGCAGTTCTTC; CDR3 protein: CSAPLGDRGTYEQFF
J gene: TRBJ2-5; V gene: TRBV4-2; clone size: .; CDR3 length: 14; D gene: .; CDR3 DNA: TGTGCCAGCAGCCAAGTGACAGTCCAAGAGACCCAGTACTTC; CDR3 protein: CASSQVTVQETQYF
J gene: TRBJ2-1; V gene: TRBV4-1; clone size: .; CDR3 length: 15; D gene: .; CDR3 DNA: TGCGCCAGCAGCCCCCACGGTAGCTACTACAATGAGCAGTTCTTC; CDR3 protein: CASSPHGSYYNEQFF
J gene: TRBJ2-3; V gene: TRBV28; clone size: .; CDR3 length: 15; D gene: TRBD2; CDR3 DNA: TGTGCCAGCAGTTTCGGCGGGGGGGCGGCAGATACGCAGTATTTT; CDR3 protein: CASSFGGGAADTQYF
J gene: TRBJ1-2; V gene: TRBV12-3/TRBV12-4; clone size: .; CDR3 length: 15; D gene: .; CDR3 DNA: TGTGCCAGCAGTTTAGCTCGGCGCCCGTCCGGGGGCTACACCTTC; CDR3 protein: CASSLARRPSGGYTF
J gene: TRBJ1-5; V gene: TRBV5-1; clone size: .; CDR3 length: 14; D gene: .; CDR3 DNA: TGCGCCAGCAGCTTTGGAGGGGATCGTCAGCCCCAGCATTTT; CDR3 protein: CASSFGGDRQPQHF
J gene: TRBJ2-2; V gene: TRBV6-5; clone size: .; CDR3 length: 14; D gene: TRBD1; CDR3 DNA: TGTGCCAGCACCAAACGAGGGGGCAGGGGGGAGCTGTTTTTT; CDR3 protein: CASTKRGGRGELFF
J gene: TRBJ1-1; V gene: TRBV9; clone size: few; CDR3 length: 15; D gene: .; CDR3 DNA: TGTGCCAGCAGCTTCCGACGGAACCCGAACACTGAAGCTTTCTTT; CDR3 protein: CASSFRRNPNTEAFF
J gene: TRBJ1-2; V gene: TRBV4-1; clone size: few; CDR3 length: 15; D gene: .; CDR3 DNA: TGCGCCAGCAGCCAAGACCGACAGCCTAACTATGGCTACACCTTC; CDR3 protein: CASSQDRQPNYGYTF
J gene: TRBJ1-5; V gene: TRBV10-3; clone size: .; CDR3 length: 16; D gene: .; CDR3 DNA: TGTGCCATCAGTGAGTCCCGGGAACCGGGCAATCAGCCCCGGCATTTT; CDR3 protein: CAISESREPGNQPRHF
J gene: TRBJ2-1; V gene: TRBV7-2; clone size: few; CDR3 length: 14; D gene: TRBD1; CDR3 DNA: TGTGCCAGCAGCCTGGGACAGATAAACAATGAGCAGTTCTTC; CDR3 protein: CASSLGQINNEQFF
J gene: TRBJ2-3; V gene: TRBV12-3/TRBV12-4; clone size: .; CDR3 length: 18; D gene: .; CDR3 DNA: TGTGCCAGCACCCCAGACCCGATGGAGGTTCCTAGCACAGATACGCAGTATTTT; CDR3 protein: CASTPDPMEVPSTDTQYF
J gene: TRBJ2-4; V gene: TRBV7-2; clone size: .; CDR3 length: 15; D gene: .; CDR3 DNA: .; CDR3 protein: CANSLEGEYSCEQYF
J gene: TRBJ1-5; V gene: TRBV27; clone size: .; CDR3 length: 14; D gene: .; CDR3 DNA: TGTGCCAGCAGTCCCTACTCGGGCAATCAGCCCCAGCATTTT; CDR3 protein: CASSPYSGNQPQHF
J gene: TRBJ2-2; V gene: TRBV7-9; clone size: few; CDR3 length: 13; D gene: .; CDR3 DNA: TGTGCCAGCAGCTTAGAGCGTACCGGGGAGCTGTTTTTT; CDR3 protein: CASSLERTGELFF
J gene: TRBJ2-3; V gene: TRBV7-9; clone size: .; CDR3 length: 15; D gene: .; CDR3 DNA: TGTGCCAGCAGCTTCCCAGGACTTTCCACAGATACGCAGTATTTT; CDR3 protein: CASSFPGLSTDTQYF
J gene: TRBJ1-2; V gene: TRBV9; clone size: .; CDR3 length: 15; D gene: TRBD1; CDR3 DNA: TGTGCCAGCAGCGATACCGGGACAGGGATCGGTGGCTACACCTTC; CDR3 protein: CASSDTGTGIGGYTF
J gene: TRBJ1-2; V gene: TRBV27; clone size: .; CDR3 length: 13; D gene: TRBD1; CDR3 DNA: TGTGCCAGCCGACGGGACAGCCGCTATGGCTACACCTTC; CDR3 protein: CASRRDSRYGYTF
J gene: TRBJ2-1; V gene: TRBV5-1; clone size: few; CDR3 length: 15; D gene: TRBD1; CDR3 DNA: TGCGCCAGCAGCCAGTCAGGGACAGGGTCAAGTGAGCAGTTCTTC; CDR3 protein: CASSQSGTGSSEQFF
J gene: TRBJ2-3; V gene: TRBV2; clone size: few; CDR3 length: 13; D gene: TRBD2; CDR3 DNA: TGTGCCAGCAAACGGACTAGCTCAGATACGCAGTATTTT; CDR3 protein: CASKRTSSDTQYF
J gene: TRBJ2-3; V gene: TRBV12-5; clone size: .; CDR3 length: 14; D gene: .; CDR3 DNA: TGTGCTAGTGGTTTGGTCGAAAACCAGGGCACGCAGTATTTT; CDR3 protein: CASGLVENQGTQYF
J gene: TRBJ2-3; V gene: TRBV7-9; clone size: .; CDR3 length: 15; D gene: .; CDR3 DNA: TGTGCCAGCAGCTTTAGCGCCTCCCGGGGAGATACGCAGTATTTT; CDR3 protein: CASSFSASRGDTQYF
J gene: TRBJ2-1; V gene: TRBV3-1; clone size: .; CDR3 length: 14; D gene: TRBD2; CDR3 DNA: TGTGCCAGCAGCTTACGGACTAGCGTGGATGAGCAGTTCTTC; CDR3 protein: CASSLRTSVDEQFF
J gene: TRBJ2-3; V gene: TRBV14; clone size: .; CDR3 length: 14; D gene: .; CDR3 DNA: TGTGCCAGCAGCCAAGAAACCGCTGCAGATACGAAGTATTTT; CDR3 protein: CASSQETAADTKYF
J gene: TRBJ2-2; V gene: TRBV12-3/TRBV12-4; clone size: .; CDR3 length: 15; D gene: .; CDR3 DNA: TGTGCCAGCAGTTTAGAGGGGGTTGGCACCGGGGAGCTGTTTTTT; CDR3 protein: CASSLEGVGTGELFF
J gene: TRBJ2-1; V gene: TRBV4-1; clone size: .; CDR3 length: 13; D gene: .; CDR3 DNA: TGCGCCAGCAGCCGTGAGATCGCCTACGAGCAGTTCTTC; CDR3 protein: CASSREIAYEQFF
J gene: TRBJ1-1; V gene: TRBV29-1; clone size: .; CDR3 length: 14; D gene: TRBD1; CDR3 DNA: TGCAGCGTTGGGCAGGGGGAACCGGGCGCTGAAGCTTTCTTT; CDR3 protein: CSVGQGEPGAEAFF
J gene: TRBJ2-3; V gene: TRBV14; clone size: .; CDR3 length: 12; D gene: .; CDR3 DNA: TGTGCCAGCAGCCAAGGCCTACGCACGCAGTATTTT; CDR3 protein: CASSQGLRTQYF
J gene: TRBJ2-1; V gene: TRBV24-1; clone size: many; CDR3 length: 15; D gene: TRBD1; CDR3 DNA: TGTGCCACCAGTGAGGGGGACAGCACGATCAATGAGCAGTTCTTC; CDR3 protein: CATSEGDSTINEQFF
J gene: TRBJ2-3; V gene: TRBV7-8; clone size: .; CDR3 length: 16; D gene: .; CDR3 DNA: TGTGCCAGCAGCTTAGTATTCCAAGGGGTTTCAGATACGCAGTATTTT; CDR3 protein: CASSLVFQGVSDTQYF
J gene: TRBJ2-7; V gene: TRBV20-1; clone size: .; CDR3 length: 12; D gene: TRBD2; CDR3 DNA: TGCAGTGTAGCGGGGGGGATCTACGAGCAGTACTTC; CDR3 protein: CSVAGGIYEQYF
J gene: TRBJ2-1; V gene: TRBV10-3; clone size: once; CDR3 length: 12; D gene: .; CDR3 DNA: TGTGCCATCAGTGTCTGGAGAAATGAGCAGTTCTTC; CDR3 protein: CAISVWRNEQFF